This passage covers 20 T cell receptor beta chains from one sample sequenced in a study of blood T cell repertoires in COVID-19. Assay used: immunoSEQ multiplex PCR; TCRdb lists only in-frame clones, some missing. The data hold some 16,000 clones, with 81% observed a single time. Sequencing used peripheral blood. All receptors come from a man aged 55-75 years with acute or convalescent COVID-19.

J is TRBJ2-3 and V is TRBV5-1; possible D gene TRBD1, 6 bases. The CDR3 is 15 residues long. Trimming took 8 bases from V and 0 from J, leaving 16 bases between them. Per the germline V gene, CDR1 is SGHRS and CDR2 is YFSETQ. The CDR3 reads CARQGSRTSTDTQYF. The CDR3 DNA is TGCGCCAGACAGGGATCGCGGACTAGCACAGATACGCAGTATTTT.

This rearrangement joins TRBV5-5 to TRBJ1-4; possibly TRBD1 for D (5 bases). Germline V CDR1 and CDR2: SGHKS, YYEKEE (reference sequence). V was shortened by 1 base and J by 11 bases, with 9 bases between the two germline ends. This CDR3 has 12 amino acids. The DNA of the CDR3 is TGTGCCAGCAGCTTGCAATCAGGGAAACTGTTTTTT. The encoded protein is CASSLQSGKLFF.

This chain joins TRBV30 and TRBJ1-2; D is perhaps TRBD1 (6 bases). The CDR3 has 17 residues. The V gene's germline CDR1 is GTSNPN and CDR2 SVGIG (reference sequence). V lost 5 bases and J lost 0, with 22 bases in between. DNA for the CDR3: TGTGCCTGGCTTATTGGCAAGGGGACAACTGCTAACTATGGCTACACCTTC. This sequence encodes CAWLIGKGTTANYGYTF. Looking up the rest from reference TRBV30 and TRBJ1-2 gives the full variable domain: SQTIHQWPATLVQPVGSPLSLECTVEGTSNPNLYWYRQAAGRGLQLLFYSVGIGQISSEVPQNLSASRPQDRQFILSSKKLLLSDSGFYLCAWLIGKGTTANYGYTFGSGTRLTVV.

The V and J genes are TRBV29-1 and TRBJ1-1, with D maybe TRBD1 (5 bases). The CDR3 is 12 amino acids. V dropped 7 bases and J dropped 7 bases, with 16 bases sitting between them. The germline CDR1 and CDR2 sequences are SQVTM and ANQGSEA. The CDR3 DNA sequence: TGCAGCGCTAGGGGTTTGTACGGTGAAGCTTTCTTT. Translating it yields CSARGLYGEAFF. Variable domain in full (rest from reference TRBV29-1 and TRBJ1-1): SAVISQKPSRDICQRGTSLTIQCQVDSQVTMMFWYRQQPGQSLTLIATANQGSEATYESGFVIDKFPISRPNLTFSTLTVSNMSPEDSSIYLCSARGLYGEAFFGQGTRLTVV.

The chain uses TRBV10-3 and TRBJ1-2, with a weak D call TRBD1 (5 bases). V gave up 2 bases and J gave up 5 bases, with 9 bases separating them. CDR3 length: 13 amino acids. The V gene's germline CDR1 is ENHRY and CDR2 SYGVKD. CDR3 DNA sequence: TGTGCCATCAGTGAGGAGGGGAGGTATGGCTACACCTTC. Amino acid sequence: CAISEEGRYGYTF.

In DNA form, the CDR3 reads TGTGCCAGCAGCTTGACCCAGCGGGGCCCACCTGGGGGGGAGACCCAGTACTTC. It yields the protein CASSLTQRGPPGGETQYF. This rearrangement joins TRBV5-8 to TRBJ2-5; 7 bases are shared with TRBD2. Trimming removed 1 base from V and 5 bases from J; junction bases left unmatched: 17. Germline V lookup: CDR1 SGHTS, CDR2 YDEGEE. The CDR3 length is 18 residues.

The V call is TRBV5-6, the J call TRBJ2-1, with 8 bases matching TRBD1. V shed 4 bases, J shed 7 bases, and the junction held 7 bases outside the gene matches. Germline assignment: CDR1 SGHDT and CDR2 YYEEEE. CDR3 size: 14 residues. CDR3 loop: CASSGRTGSNEQFF. In DNA form, the CDR3 reads TGTGCCAGCAGCGGAAGGACAGGGTCAAATGAGCAGTTCTTC.

This chain joins TRBV11-1 and TRBJ2-1, with D possibly being TRBD2 (5 bases). CDR1 and CDR2 (germline): SGHAT, FQDESV (reference sequence). This CDR3 has 13 residues. V was pared by 2 bases and J by 7 bases, with 9 bases between. The DNA of the CDR3 is TGTGCCAGCAGCTTACGAGGGTTTAATGAGCAGTTCTTC. Amino acids: CASSLRGFNEQFF.

The chain recombines TRBV15 with TRBJ2-5, with D perhaps matching TRBD2 (6 bases). The germline CDR1 and CDR2 sequences are LNHNV and YYDKDF (reference sequence). The CDR3 sequence is 14 residues long. Trimming shortened V by 1 base and J by 1 base, and 7 bases separated the two germline ends. CDR3 in amino acids: CATSRGGVQETQYF. Here the CDR3 DNA reads TGTGCCACCAGCAGAGGCGGGGTCCAAGAGACCCAGTACTTC.

This clone has just one count. The chain joins TRBV29-1 to TRBJ2-1; 7 bases line up with TRBD1. This CDR3 spans 14 amino acids. Looked up from germline, CDR1 is SQVTM and CDR2 is ANQGSEA. V shed 6 bases, J shed 4 bases, and the junction held 9 bases outside the gene matches. The CDR3 sequence: CSVSGTVKYNEQFF. The CDR3 region has the DNA TGCAGCGTCTCCGGGACAGTCAAATACAATGAGCAGTTCTTC.

This sequence joins TRBV7-3 and TRBJ2-5; 9 nucleotides line up with TRBD2. Germline-derived CDR1 and CDR2 are SGHTA and FQGTGA. V lost 5 bases and J lost 1; bases outside the gene matches: 5. The CDR3 has 15 amino acids. The CDR3 loop reads CASSPGTSPQETQYF. The CDR3 DNA reads TGTGCCAGCAGCCCCGGGACTAGCCCCCAAGAGACCCAGTACTTC.

The chain couples TRBV4-1 to TRBJ2-3; D is undetermined. Germline lookup yields CDR1 MGHRA and CDR2 YSYEKL. Trimming removed 0 bases from V and 3 bases from J, with 10 bases in between. The length of the CDR3 is 15 residues. This chain's CDR3 is CASSQDGLGTDTQYF. The CDR3 DNA is TGCGCCAGCAGCCAAGACGGCCTAGGAACAGATACGCAGTATTTT.

CDR3 coding DNA: TGCAGTGCTAGTCCAGGGGTTATGTCGGGAGAGACCCAGTACTTC. Protein: CSASPGVMSGETQYF. V gene TRBV20-1 combines with J gene TRBJ2-5; a possible D gene is TRBD1 (6 bases). CDR1 DFQATT and CDR2 SNEGSKA come from the germline V gene (reference sequence). V was clipped by 3 bases and J by 4 bases, with 18 bases between them. The CDR3 has 15 amino acids.

The V call is TRBV5-4, the J call TRBJ2-1, with D maybe TRBD2 (6 bases). The CDR3 sequence is 17 residues long. V gave up 3 bases and J gave up 3 bases, with 19 bases separating them. The germline gives CDR1 SGHNT, CDR2 YYREEE (reference sequence). CDR3 nucleotides: TGTGCCAGCAGCTGGGTCCCCATCGGGGGAGGCTACAATGAGCAGTTCTTC. This translates into CASSWVPIGGGYNEQFF.

The chain has TRBV9 and TRBJ1-4; 8 bases align to TRBD1. Per germline, CDR1 SGDLS and CDR2 YYNGEE. This CDR3 has 15 amino acids. V gave up 4 bases and J gave up 3 bases; unmatched junction bases: 5. The CDR3 here is CASSPSTGANEKLFF. CDR3 sequence (DNA): TGTGCCAGCAGCCCGTCGACAGGGGCTAATGAAAAACTGTTTTTT.

The V gene is TRBV28, the J gene TRBJ1-3; a possible D gene is TRBD1 (5 bases). Germline-derived CDR1 and CDR2 are MDHEN and SYDVKM. The V gene lost 6 bases and the J gene lost 2 bases, with 8 bases spanning the gap. This CDR3 comprises 13 residues. CDR3 amino acids: CASSRGTGNTIYF. In DNA form, the CDR3 reads TGTGCCAGCAGCCGGGGGACTGGAAACACCATATATTTT. The variable domain in full, completed from reference TRBV28 and TRBJ1-3, reads DVKVTQSSRYLVKRTGEKVFLECVQDMDHENMFWYRQDPGLGLRLIYFSYDVKMKEKGDIPEGYSVSREKKERFSLILESASTNQTSMYLCASSRGTGNTIYFGEGSWLTVV.

The genes are TRBV5-1 and TRBJ2-3; 12 bases match TRBD2. V trimming: 5 bases; J trimming: 4 bases; junction bases outside the gene matches: 11. Germline V gene sequence: CDR1 SGHRS, CDR2 YFSETQ. CDR3 length equals 17 residues. The CDR3 DNA reads TGCGCCAGCAGAAGGGGGACTAGCGGGTTACTCCCAGATACGCAGTATTTT. This translates into CASRRGTSGLLPDTQYF.

The rearrangement uses TRBV28 and TRBJ2-7; D possibly corresponds to TRBD2 (5 bases). Trimming took 5 bases from V and 6 from J, leaving 17 bases between them. Germline V CDR1 and CDR2: MDHEN, SYDVKM. This CDR3 has 14 amino acids. The CDR3 sequence is CASSPIGFSVEQYF. The CDR3 region has the DNA TGTGCCAGCAGTCCGATAGGTTTTAGCGTCGAGCAGTACTTC.

CDR3 amino acids: CASSIVRQDEAFF. The CDR3 DNA follows: TGTGCCAGTAGTATAGTCCGACAGGATGAAGCTTTCTTT. The gene calls are TRBV19 and TRBJ1-1; D is perhaps TRBD1 (6 bases). Germline assignment: CDR1 LNHDA and CDR2 SQIVND (reference sequence). The CDR3 is made up of 13 amino acids. Trimming shortened V by 1 base and J by 7 bases, and 10 bases separated the two germline ends.

V is TRBV7-2 and J is TRBJ2-3; D remains ambiguous. CDR1 and CDR2 (germline): SGHTA, FQGNSA. This CDR3 is 16 amino acids long. Trimming took 1 base from V and 2 from J, leaving 13 bases between them. CDR3 residues: CASSLVATQYTDTQYF. DNA for the CDR3: TGTGCCAGCAGCTTAGTGGCGACTCAGTACACAGATACGCAGTATTTT.